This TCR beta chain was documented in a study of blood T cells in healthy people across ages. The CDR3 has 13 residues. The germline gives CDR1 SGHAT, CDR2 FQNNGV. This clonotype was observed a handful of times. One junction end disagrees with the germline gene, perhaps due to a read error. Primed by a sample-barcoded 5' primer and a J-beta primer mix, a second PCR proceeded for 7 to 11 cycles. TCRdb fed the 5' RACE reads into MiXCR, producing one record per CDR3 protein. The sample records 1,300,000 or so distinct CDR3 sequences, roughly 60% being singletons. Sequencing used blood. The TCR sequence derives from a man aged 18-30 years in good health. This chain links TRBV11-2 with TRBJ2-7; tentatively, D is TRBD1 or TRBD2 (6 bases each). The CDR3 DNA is TGTGCCAGCAGTAATAGGGGGGCCTACGAGCTGTACTTC. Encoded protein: CASSNRGAYELYF. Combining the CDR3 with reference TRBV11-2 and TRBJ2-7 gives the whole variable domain EAGVAQSPRYKIIEKRQSVAFWCNPISGHATLYWYQQILGQGPKLLIQFQNNGVVDDSQLPKDRFSAERLKGVDSTLKIQPAKLEDSAVYLCASSNRGAYELYFGPGTRLTVT.